This entry describes one T cell receptor (beta chain). The sample originates from a study of blood T cell repertoires in COVID-19. At the level of the study: T cells, B-cell-depleted T cells, or PBMCs supplied cDNA or gDNA.

The table came from immunoSEQ multiplex PCR; TCRdb's copy has only in-frame clones and leaves some out. The table lists about 180,000 clones, 80% to 90% of them singletons, with over 7.5% in the top ten. This CDR3 comprises 13 residues. Per germline, CDR1 LNHNV and CDR2 YYDKDF (reference sequence). V shed 1 base and J shed 2 bases, with 6 bases lying between them. The sequence was collected from a man aged 45-65 years with active or convalescent COVID-19. This chain joins TRBV15 and TRBJ2-7, with D hard to call. Sequencing was done on a sample of peripheral blood. The CDR3 coding sequence is TGTGCCACCAGCAGAGGACAAACCTACGAGCAGTACTTC. Its translation is CATSRGQTYEQYF.